Listed below are T cell receptor beta chains from one sample, sequenced in a study of post-analysis software for immune sequencing data. MiXCR was run by TCRdb on the PCR reads, yielding one entry per CDR3 protein. Of under 200,000 distinct CDR3 sequences listed, around 36% are singletons. The specimen comprised blood, sampled after autologous hematopoietic stem cell transplantation. The origin of the receptors is a girl between 10 and 17 years old with multiple sclerosis. CDR3s include the opening cysteine and the closing phenylalanine or tryptophan. The D gene is left open where the match is weak. Not all rows give a size; the values are once, few, many and, for expanded clones, a class.

>.|15|TRBV27|TRBJ2-7|.
TGTGCCAGCAGTTTTCAGGGGCCGAGCTCCTACGAGCAGTACTTC
CASSFQGPSSYEQYF
>.|15|TRBV28|TRBJ2-7|.
TGTGCCAGCAGTTCCCGTGGGGGGGCCTCCTACGAGCAGTACTTC
CASSSRGGASYEQYF
>few|14|TRBV5-1|TRBJ2-2|.
TGCGCCAGCAGCTTCAGGGTGTTCACCGGGGAGCTGTTTTTT
CASSFRVFTGELFF
>.|12|TRBV12-3/TRBV12-4|TRBJ2-7|.
TGTGCCAGCAGTTTAGAGACGGTAGAGCAGTACTTC
CASSLETVEQYF
>few|14|TRBV7-2|TRBJ1-6|.
TGTGCCAGCAGCTTACCAGGGGTGGGTTCACCCCTCCACTTT
CASSLPGVGSPLHF
>.|12|TRBV20-1|TRBJ2-1|.
TGCAGTGCTAGGCCCTCGAGCCATGAGCAGTTCTTC
CSARPSSHEQFF
>few|13|TRBV20-1|TRBJ2-5|.
TGCAGTGCTCCGCTTGTCCCCAAAGAGACCCAGTACTTC
CSAPLVPKETQYF
>many|16|TRBV7-9|TRBJ2-2|TRBD1
TGTGCCAGCAGCCTACGGACAGGGGGCACCACCGGGGAGCTGTTTTTT
CASSLRTGGTTGELFF
>.|16|TRBV5-8|TRBJ2-1|.
TGTGCCAGCAGCCTATATACAGGGAGCTCCTACAATGAGCAGTTCTTC
CASSLYTGSSYNEQFF
>.|14|TRBV5-1|TRBJ1-5|.
TGCGCCAGCAGCTTGGCAGGGAACAATCAGCCCCAGCATTTT
CASSLAGNNQPQHF
>.|15|TRBV5-1|TRBJ2-1|TRBD1
TGCGCCAGCAGCTTGGAACAGGGGGCCTACAATGAGCAGTTCTTC
CASSLEQGAYNEQFF